A single sample is the source of the 20 T cell receptor beta chains below, sequenced in a study of control samples from healthy donors and cancer patients. Method: immunoSEQ multiplex PCR; TCRdb's copy keeps in-frame clones and lacks some. The profile covers 55,000 to 70,000 clones, with 85% to 95% appearing a single time and around 1% taken by the ten largest. Sequenced: PBMCs. The source is a man younger than 40 with colorectal cancer.

The rearrangement joins TRBV15 to TRBJ2-5; 7 bases match TRBD1. Germline loops: CDR1 LNHNV, CDR2 YYDKDF (reference sequence). The junction had 7 bases not matched to a gene; V was cut back by 1 base and J by 2 bases. This CDR3 has 16 residues. CDR3 DNA sequence: TGTGCCACCAGCAGAGCCCGGGACAGCAAACAAGAGACCCAGTACTTC. It codes for CATSRARDSKQETQYF.

The genes are TRBV6-1 and TRBJ1-3, with a tentative D call TRBD1 (5 bases). In germline, CDR1 is MNHNS, CDR2 SASEGT. The CDR3 consists of 17 residues. Trimming left V 3 bases short and J 4 bases short, with 19 bases between. In nucleotides, the CDR3 is TGTGCCAGCAGTGACTTGATGGGACGGTTCGGGGGAAACACCATATATTTT. Its translation: CASSDLMGRFGGNTIYF.

As for this clone: The junction and the germline gene differ at one end; a read error may be behind it. The genes are TRBV6-1 and TRBJ2-7; D unclear. The CDR3 extends over 17 amino acids. Germline loops: CDR1 MNHNS, CDR2 SASEGT. The CDR3: CASSKARIRRISYEQYF. CDR3 nucleotide sequence: TGTGCCAGCAGTAAAGCACGGATCCGCAGAATATCCTACGAGCAGTACTTC.

The chain combines TRBV5-1 with TRBJ2-7; 7 nucleotides line up with TRBD1. This CDR3 contains 14 residues. The J segment lost 2 bases and the V segment lost 3 bases, leaving 5 bases of the junction unmatched. Germline-derived CDR1 and CDR2 are SGHRS and YFSETQ. The CDR3 DNA reads as TGCGCCAGCAGCTCAACAGGGGAACCCTACGAGCAGTACTTC. Amino acid sequence: CASSSTGEPYEQYF. Drawing the rest from reference TRBV5-1 and TRBJ2-7, the complete variable domain is KAGVTQTPRYLIKTRGQQVTLSCSPISGHRSVSWYQQTPGQGLQFLFEYFSETQRNKGNFPGRFSGRQFSNSRSEMNVSTLELGDSALYLCASSSTGEPYEQYFGPGTRLTVT.

This chain uses TRBV4-3 with TRBJ2-2; 7 bases match TRBD1. Germline V lookup: CDR1 LGHNA, CDR2 YSLEER. The CDR3 is 14 amino acids. Trimming took 4 bases from V and 6 from J; bases not matched to a gene: 5. Here the CDR3 DNA reads TGCGCCAGCAGCCCCCAACAGGGGTCCGGGGAGCTGTTTTTT. This sequence encodes CASSPQQGSGELFF.

J is TRBJ2-6 and V is TRBV6-5, with TRBD2 matching 7 bases. The trim removed 6 bases at V and 4 bases at J, leaving 6 bases unmatched. This CDR3 region has 15 residues. CDR1 and CDR2 (germline): MNHEY, SVGAGI. The CDR3 coding sequence is TGTGCCAGCAGCGAGGGAGGGTCCGGGGCCAACGTCCTGACTTTC. The encoded protein is CASSEGGSGANVLTF.

The genes are TRBV10-3 and TRBJ2-6; D possibly matches TRBD1 or TRBD2 (5 bases each). Trimming stripped 5 bases from V and 2 bases from J, with 13 bases between. Germline CDR1 ENHRY, CDR2 SYGVKD. The CDR3 runs 16 residues. The CDR3 DNA reads as TGTGCCATCAGTTCGACCCAGGGAGCTGGGGCCAACGTCCTGACTTTC. Residues: CAISSTQGAGANVLTF.

The J gene is TRBJ2-7, the V gene TRBV13; tentative D call: TRBD1 (5 bases). From germline, CDR1 is PRHDT and CDR2 FYEKMQ (reference sequence). V lost 5 bases to trimming and J lost 6 bases, with 11 bases between them. There are 12 residues in the CDR3. As DNA, the CDR3 is TGTGCCAGCAGCCGACAGCTAGGCGAGCAGTACGTC. Translation: CASSRQLGEQYV.

This clone was observed a few times. This chain links TRBV6-2 or TRBV6-3 with TRBJ2-7, with 10 bases matching TRBD2. V was clipped by 7 bases and J by 3 bases; unmatched bases: 12. The CDR3 spans 16 residues. CDR1 and CDR2 (germline): MNHEY, SVGEGT. CDR3 amino acids: CASTPPTSGDIYEQYF. CDR3 sequence (DNA): TGTGCCAGCACCCCGCCAACTAGCGGGGACATCTACGAGCAGTACTTC.

This chain links TRBV19 with TRBJ2-7, with D possibly being TRBD2 (6 bases). Trimming pared 2 bases from V and 7 bases from J, leaving 18 bases between. Per germline, CDR1 LNHDA and CDR2 SQIVND (reference sequence). The CDR3 contains 15 residues. The CDR3 spells CASSISTGGLSEQYF. Here the CDR3 DNA reads TGTGCCAGTAGTATATCAACAGGTGGACTATCGGAGCAGTACTTC.

The V call is TRBV10-1, the J call TRBJ1-1; no definite D call. CDR1 and CDR2 (germline): WNHNN, SYGVQD (reference sequence). Trimming cost V 0 bases and J 4 bases, with 9 bases left between them. The CDR3 runs 14 residues. CDR3 nucleotide sequence: TGCGCCAGCAGTGAGTCGAAATCAGGCACTGAAGCTTTCTTT. It specifies CASSESKSGTEAFF.

The chain links TRBV5-4 to TRBJ2-2, with a weak D call TRBD1 (5 bases). V lost 4 bases, J lost 2 bases, and 18 bases lay in between. This CDR3 region has 17 residues. Germline CDR1 SGHNT, CDR2 YYREEE (reference sequence). CDR3 bases: TGTGCCAGCAGCACCCGGAACCAGGGCAGTAACACCGGGGAGCTGTTTTTT. Amino acid sequence: CASSTRNQGSNTGELFF.

The rearrangement links TRBV30 to TRBJ2-3; D call uncertain. V lost 1 base and J 6 bases, leaving 5 bases between the germline ends. The CDR3 has 11 amino acids. CDR1 is GTSNPN, CDR2 SVGIG, per germline (reference sequence). In DNA, the CDR3 is TGTGCCTGGAGTGGAAGGGATACGCAGTATTTT. Its translation is CAWSGRDTQYF.

The chain links TRBV4-1 to TRBJ2-3; a possible D gene is TRBD1 (5 bases). The germline V gene has CDR1 MGHRA and CDR2 YSYEKL. The V end lost 4 bases, the J end lost 5 bases, and 7 bases lay between the germline ends. The CDR3 is 12 amino acids. The DNA of the CDR3 is TGCGCCAGCAGCCGAGGACAAGATACGCAGTATTTT. Its translation is CASSRGQDTQYF.

This chain links TRBV13 with TRBJ2-5; D call uncertain. The V end lost 3 bases, the J end lost 1 base, and 3 bases lay between the germline ends. The germline gives CDR1 PRHDT, CDR2 FYEKMQ (reference sequence). This CDR3 contains 12 residues. The CDR3 DNA is TGTGCCAGCAGCTTCCTCCAAGAGACCCAGTACTTC. It specifies CASSFLQETQYF. The whole variable domain, filled in from reference TRBV13 and TRBJ2-5, reads AAGVIQSPRHLIKEKRETATLKCYPIPRHDTVYWYQQGPGQDPQFLISFYEKMQSDKGSIPDRFSAQQFSDYHSELNMSSLELGDSALYFCASSFLQETQYFGPGTRLLVL.

The J gene is TRBJ2-7, the V gene TRBV20-1; possibly TRBD1 for D (5 bases). CDR3 length: 13 residues. V gave up 3 bases and J gave up 4 bases, with 13 bases separating them. CDR1 and CDR2 from the germline V gene are DFQATT and SNEGSKA (reference sequence). This chain's CDR3 is CSASDTGRYEQYF. CDR3 nucleotide sequence: TGCAGTGCTAGTGACACAGGTCGGTACGAGCAGTACTTC.

In this sample, this clone turned up a few times. This sequence joins TRBV3-1 (or the pseudogene TRBV3-2) and TRBJ1-3; D is ambiguous. The CDR3 runs 13 residues. Germline V gene sequence: CDR1 LGHDT, CDR2 YNNKEL (reference sequence). Trimming stripped 2 bases from V and 4 bases from J, with 6 bases between. The CDR3: CASSQRRGNTIYF. Written as DNA, the CDR3 is TGTGCCAGCAGCCAAAGGAGAGGAAACACCATATATTTT.

The chain employs TRBV25-1 and TRBJ1-1; unclear D gene. CDR3 size: 12 residues. The germline V and J ends were trimmed by 8 bases and 1 base, with 8 bases remaining between them. Germline CDR1 is MGHDK and CDR2 is SYGVNS. The CDR3, as DNA: TGTGCCAGCGGCAATCCGAACACTGAAGCTTTCTTT. Translation gives CASGNPNTEAFF.

The chain has TRBV3-1 (or the pseudogene TRBV3-2) and TRBJ1-6, with D unresolved. The CDR3 length is 20 residues. Germline loops: CDR1 LGHDT, CDR2 YNNKEL (reference sequence). Trimming cost V 5 bases and J 0 bases, with 23 bases left between them. As DNA, the CDR3 is TGTGCCAGCAGCGACTCTGAAGGTAGACTTATAAGCTCCTATAATTCACCCCTCCACTTT. Protein: CASSDSEGRLISSYNSPLHF.

This clone was recorded once. This chain links TRBV4-2 with TRBJ2-3, with D possibly matching TRBD2 (5 bases). Trimming removed 0 bases at V and 6 bases at J, with 34 bases between. CDR3 length: 22 amino acids. Germline CDR1 reads LGHNA; CDR2 reads YNFKEQ. The CDR3 protein is CASSQEDHRTHSPRLSTDTQYF. Here the CDR3 DNA reads TGTGCCAGCAGCCAAGAAGATCACCGGACTCATTCCCCCCGGTTGTCTACGGATACGCAGTATTTT.